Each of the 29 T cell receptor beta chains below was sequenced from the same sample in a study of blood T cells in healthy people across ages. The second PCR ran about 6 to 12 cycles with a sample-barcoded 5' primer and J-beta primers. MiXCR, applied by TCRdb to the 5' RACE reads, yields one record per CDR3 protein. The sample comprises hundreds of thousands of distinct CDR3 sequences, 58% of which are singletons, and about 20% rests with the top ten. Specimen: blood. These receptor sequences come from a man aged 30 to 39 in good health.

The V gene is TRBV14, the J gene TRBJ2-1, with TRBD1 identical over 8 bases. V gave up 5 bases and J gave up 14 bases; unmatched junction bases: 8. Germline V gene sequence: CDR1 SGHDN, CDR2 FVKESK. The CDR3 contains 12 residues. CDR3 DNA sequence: TGTGCCAGCAGCAGGCGACCGGGACAGGAGTTCTTC. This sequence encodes CASSRRPGQEFF.

CDR3 sequence reads: CSARRDGPYEQYF. The CDR3 region has the DNA TGCAGTGCTAGAAGGGACGGTCCCTACGAGCAGTACTTC. The chain couples TRBV20-1 to TRBJ2-7; D is tentatively TRBD1 or TRBD2 (5 bases each). Trimming took 2 bases from V and 2 from J, leaving 10 bases between them. The germline V gene has CDR1 DFQATT and CDR2 SNEGSKA (reference sequence). CDR3 length: 13 amino acids.

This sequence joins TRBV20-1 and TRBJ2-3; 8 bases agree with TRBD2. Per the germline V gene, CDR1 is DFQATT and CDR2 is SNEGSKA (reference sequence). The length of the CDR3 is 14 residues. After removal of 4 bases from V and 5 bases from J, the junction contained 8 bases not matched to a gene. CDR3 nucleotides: TGCAGTGCTAAAGCGGGAGAGAAGGGAGATACGCAGTATTTT. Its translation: CSAKAGEKGDTQYF.

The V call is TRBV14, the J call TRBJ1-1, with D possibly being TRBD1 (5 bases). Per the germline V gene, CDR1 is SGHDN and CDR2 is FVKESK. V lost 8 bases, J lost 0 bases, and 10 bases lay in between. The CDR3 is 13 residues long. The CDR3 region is CASHEGLNTEAFF. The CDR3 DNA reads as TGTGCCAGCCATGAGGGGCTGAACACTGAAGCTTTCTTT.

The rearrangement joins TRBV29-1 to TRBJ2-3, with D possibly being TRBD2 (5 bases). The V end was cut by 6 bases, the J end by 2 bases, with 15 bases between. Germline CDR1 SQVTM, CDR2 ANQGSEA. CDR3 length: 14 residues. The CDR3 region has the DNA TGCAGCGTCGGGGTACTAGTTGACACAGATACGCAGTATTTT. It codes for CSVGVLVDTDTQYF.

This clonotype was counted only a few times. The CDR3 nucleotides are TGTGCCAGCAGCTTGCCTACAGGTTCACCCCTCCACTTT. Its translation: CASSLPTGSPLHF. The chain combines TRBV5-6 with TRBJ1-6, with a weak D call TRBD1 (5 bases). Trimming took 1 base from V and 9 from J, leaving 8 bases between them. Germline values: CDR1 SGHDT, CDR2 YYEEEE. The CDR3 contains 13 residues.

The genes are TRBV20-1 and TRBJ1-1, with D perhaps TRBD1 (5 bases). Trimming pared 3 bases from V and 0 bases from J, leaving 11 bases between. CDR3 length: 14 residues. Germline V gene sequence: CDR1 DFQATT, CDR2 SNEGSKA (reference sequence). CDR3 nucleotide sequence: TGCAGTGCTAGGCTAGACAGTTTGAACACTGAAGCTTTCTTT. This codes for CSARLDSLNTEAFF.

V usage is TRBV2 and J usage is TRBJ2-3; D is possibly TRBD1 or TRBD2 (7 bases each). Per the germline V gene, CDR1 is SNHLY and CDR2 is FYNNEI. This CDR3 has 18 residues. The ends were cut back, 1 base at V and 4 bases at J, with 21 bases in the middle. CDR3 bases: TGTGCCAGCAGTGAAGAGGGGGCTAGCGGCCCCGGGGCAGATACGCAGTATTTT. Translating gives CASSEEGASGPGADTQYF.

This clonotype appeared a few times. The CDR3: CAWTAGHPIGYTF. The CDR3 DNA sequence: TGTGCCTGGACGGCGGGCCACCCAATTGGCTACACCTTC. The chain uses TRBV30 and TRBJ1-2; no definite D call. In germline, CDR1 is GTSNPN, CDR2 SVGIG (reference sequence). The ends were cut back, 4 bases at V and 7 bases at J, with 16 bases in the middle. The CDR3 loop spans 13 amino acids.

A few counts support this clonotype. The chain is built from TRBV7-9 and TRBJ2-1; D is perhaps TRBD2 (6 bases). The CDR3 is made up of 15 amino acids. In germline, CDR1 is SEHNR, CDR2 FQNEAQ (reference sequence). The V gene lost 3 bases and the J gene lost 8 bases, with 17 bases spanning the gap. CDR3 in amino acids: CASSFSRSSGDEQFF. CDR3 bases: TGTGCCAGCAGCTTTTCGAGGTCCTCGGGGGATGAGCAGTTCTTC.

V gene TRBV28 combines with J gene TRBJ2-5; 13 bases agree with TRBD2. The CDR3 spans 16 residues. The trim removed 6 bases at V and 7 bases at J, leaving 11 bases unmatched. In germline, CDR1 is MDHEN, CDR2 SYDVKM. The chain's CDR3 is CASSPLAGGGESTQYF. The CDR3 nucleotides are TGTGCCAGCAGCCCACTAGCGGGAGGGGGGGAGTCGACCCAGTACTTC.

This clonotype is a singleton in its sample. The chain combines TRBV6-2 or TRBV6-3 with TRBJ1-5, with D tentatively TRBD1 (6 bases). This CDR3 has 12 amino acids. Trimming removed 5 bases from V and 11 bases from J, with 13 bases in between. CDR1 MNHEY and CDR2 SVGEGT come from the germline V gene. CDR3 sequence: CASSLQGMAQHF. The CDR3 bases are TGTGCCAGCAGTCTTCAGGGGATGGCCCAGCATTTT.

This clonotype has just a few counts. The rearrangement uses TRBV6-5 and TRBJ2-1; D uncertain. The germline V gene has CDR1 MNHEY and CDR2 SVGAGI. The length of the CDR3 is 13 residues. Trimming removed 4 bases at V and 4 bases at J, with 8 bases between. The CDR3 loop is CASSWARYNEQFF. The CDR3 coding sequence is TGTGCCAGCAGTTGGGCCAGATACAATGAGCAGTTCTTC.

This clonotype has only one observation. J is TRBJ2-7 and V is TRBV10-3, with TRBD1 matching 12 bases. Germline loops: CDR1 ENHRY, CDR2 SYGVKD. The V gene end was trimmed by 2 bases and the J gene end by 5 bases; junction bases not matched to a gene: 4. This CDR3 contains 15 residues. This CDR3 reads CAISEKGQGADEQYF. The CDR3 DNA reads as TGTGCCATCAGTGAGAAGGGACAGGGGGCGGACGAGCAGTACTTC.

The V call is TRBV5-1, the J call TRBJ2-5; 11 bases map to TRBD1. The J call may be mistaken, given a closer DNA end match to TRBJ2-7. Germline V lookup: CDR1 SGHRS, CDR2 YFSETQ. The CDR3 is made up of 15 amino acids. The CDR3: CASSWDGTGGYEQYF. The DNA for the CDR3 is TGCGCCAGCAGCTGGGATGGGACAGGGGGTTACGAGCAGTACTTC.

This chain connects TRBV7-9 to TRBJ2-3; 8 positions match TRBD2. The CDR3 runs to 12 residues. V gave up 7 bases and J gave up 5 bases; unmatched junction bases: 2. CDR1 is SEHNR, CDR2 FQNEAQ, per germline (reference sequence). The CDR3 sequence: CASTGGGDTQYF. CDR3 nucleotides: TGTGCCAGCACCGGGGGGGGAGATACGCAGTATTTT.

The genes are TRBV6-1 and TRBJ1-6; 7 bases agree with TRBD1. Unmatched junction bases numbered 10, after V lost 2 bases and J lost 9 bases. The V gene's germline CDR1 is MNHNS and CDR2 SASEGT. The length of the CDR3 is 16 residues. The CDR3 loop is CASSEPKTGASSPLHF. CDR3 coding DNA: TGTGCCAGCAGTGAACCTAAAACAGGGGCTAGTTCACCCCTCCACTTT.

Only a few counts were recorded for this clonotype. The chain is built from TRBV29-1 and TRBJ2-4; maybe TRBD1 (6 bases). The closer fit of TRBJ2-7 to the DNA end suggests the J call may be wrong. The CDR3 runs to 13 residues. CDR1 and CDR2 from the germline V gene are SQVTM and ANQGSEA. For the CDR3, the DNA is TGCAGCGTCCAGGGGAGTACTCGTCGCGAGCAGTACTTC. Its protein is CSVQGSTRREQYF.

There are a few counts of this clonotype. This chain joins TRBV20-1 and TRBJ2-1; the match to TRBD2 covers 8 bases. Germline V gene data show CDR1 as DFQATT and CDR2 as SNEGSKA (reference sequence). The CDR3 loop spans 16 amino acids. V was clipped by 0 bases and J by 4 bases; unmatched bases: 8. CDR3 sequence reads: CSARDTSGNRYNEQFF. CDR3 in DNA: TGCAGTGCTAGAGATACTAGCGGAAACCGATACAATGAGCAGTTCTTC.

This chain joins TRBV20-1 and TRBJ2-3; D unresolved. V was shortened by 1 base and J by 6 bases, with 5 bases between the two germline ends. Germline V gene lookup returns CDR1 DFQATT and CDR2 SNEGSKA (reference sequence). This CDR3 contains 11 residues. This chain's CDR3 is CSARVEDTQYF. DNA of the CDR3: TGCAGTGCTAGAGTTGAGGATACGCAGTATTTT.

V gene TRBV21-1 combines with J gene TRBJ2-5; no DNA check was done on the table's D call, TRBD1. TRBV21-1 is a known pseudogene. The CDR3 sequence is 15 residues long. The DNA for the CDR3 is TGTGCCAGCAGCAAAGGGGGCAGGCCTAAAGGGACCCAGTACTTC. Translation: CASSKGGRPKGTQYF.

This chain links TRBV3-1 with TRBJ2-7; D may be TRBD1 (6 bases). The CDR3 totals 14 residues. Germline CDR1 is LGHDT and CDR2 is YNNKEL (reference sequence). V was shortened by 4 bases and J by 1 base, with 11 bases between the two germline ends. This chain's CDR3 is CASSRRTESYEQYF. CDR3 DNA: TGTGCCAGCAGCCGGAGGACAGAGTCCTACGAGCAGTACTTC.

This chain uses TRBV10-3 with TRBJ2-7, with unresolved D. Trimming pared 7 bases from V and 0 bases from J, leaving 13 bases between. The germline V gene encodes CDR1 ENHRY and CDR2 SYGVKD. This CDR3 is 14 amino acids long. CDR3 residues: CAITETPSSYEQYF. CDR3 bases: TGTGCCATCACGGAGACTCCGAGCTCCTACGAGCAGTACTTC.

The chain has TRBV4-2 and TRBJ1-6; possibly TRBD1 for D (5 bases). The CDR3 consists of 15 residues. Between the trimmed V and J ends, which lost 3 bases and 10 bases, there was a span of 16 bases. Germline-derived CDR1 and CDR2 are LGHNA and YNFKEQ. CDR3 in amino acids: CASSHNAQADSPLHF. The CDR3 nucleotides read TGTGCCAGCAGCCATAACGCACAGGCGGACTCACCCCTCCACTTT.

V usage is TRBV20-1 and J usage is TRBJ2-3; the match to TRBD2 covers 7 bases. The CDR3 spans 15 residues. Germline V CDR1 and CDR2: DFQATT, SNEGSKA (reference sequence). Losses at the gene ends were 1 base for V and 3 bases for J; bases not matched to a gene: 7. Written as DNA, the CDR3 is TGCAGTGCTAGAGGAGCGGGGAGCGGGACAGATACGCAGTATTTT. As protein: CSARGAGSGTDTQYF.

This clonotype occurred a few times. The CDR3 coding sequence is TGTGCCACCAGCACACTAGAGGAGGATCGAAGGAGCGAGACCCAGTACTTC. Translated: CATSTLEEDRRSETQYF. The rearrangement uses TRBV15 and TRBJ2-7; a weak D match, TRBD2 (5 bases). The J call may be wrong; the DNA end is better matched by TRBJ2-5. The CDR3 runs to 17 residues. Looked up from germline, CDR1 is LNHNV and CDR2 is YYDKDF (reference sequence).

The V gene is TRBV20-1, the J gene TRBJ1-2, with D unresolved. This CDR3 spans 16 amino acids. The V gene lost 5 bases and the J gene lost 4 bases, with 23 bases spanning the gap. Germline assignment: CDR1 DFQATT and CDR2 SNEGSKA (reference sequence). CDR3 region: CSAGSWARYNVYGYTF. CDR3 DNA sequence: TGCAGTGCTGGTAGCTGGGCCCGGTATAATGTCTATGGCTACACCTTC.

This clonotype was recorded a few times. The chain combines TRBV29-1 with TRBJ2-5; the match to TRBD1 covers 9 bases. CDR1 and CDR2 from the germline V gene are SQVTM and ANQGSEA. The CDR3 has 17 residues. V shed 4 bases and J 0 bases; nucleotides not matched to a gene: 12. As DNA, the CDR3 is TGCAGCGTTGTACCGTTTGGGACAGGGTTTAACCAAGAGACCCAGTACTTC. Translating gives CSVVPFGTGFNQETQYF.

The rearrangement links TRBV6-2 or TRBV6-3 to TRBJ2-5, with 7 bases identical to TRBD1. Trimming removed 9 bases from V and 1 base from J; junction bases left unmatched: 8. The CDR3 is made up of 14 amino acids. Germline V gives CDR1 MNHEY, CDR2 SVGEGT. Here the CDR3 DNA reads TGTGCCAGTCTTGACCGACAGGGCCAAGAGACCCAGTACTTC. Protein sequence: CASLDRQGQETQYF.